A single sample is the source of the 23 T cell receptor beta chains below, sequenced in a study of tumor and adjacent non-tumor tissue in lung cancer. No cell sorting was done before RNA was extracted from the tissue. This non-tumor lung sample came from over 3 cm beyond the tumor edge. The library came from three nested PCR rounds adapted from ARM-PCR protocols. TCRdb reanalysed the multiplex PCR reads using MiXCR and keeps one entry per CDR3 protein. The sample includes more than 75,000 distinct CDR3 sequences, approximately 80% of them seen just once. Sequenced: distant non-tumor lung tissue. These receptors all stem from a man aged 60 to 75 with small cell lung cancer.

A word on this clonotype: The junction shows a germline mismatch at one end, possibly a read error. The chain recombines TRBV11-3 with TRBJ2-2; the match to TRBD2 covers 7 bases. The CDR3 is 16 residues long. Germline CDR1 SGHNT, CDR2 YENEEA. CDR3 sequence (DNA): TGTGCCAACAGCTTAACCGCGGGAGTGGTCACCTGGGAACTGTTTTTT. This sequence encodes CANSLTAGVVTWELFF.

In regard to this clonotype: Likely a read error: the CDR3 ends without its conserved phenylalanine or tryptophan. CDR3 DNA: TGTGCCAGCAGTTACTCATCGCACACTGAAGCTTTCCTT. It yields the protein CASSYSSHTEAFL. The rearrangement joins TRBV6-5 to TRBJ1-1; D is unresolved. CDR1 MNHEY and CDR2 SVGAGI come from the germline V gene. CDR3 length: 13 amino acids. V lost 0 bases, J lost 3 bases, and 5 bases lay in between.

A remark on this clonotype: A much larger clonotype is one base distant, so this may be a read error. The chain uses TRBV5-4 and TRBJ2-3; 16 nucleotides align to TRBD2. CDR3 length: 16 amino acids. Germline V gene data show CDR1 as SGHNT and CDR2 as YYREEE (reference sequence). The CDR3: CASSSGLAGGADMQYF. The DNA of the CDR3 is TGTGCCAGCAGCTCGGGACTAGCGGGAGGGGCAGATATGCAGTATTTT.

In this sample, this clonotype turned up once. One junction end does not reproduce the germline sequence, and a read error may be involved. CDR3 coding DNA: TGTGACAGCAGTTATTGGGGGGGGAGAATCACCGGGGAGCTGTTTTTT. Encoded protein: CDSSYWGGRITGELFF. This chain connects TRBV6-5 to TRBJ2-2; 7 nucleotides agree with TRBD2. Germline CDR1 reads MNHEY; CDR2 reads SVGAGI. This CDR3 has 16 amino acids.

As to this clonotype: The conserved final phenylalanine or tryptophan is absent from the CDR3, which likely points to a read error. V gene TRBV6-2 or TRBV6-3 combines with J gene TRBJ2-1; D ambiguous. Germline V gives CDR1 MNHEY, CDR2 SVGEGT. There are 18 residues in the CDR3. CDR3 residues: CANSYLVLTRGSYNEQFI. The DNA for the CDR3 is TGTGCCAACAGTTACTTAGTCCTGACTCGCGGAAGTTACAATGAGCAGTTCATC.

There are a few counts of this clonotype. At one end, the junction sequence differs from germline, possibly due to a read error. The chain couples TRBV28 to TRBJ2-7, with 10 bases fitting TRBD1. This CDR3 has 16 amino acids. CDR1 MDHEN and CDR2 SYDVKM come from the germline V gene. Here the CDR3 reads CTSSANDRGLGYEQYF. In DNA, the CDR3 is TGTACCAGCAGTGCTAATGACAGGGGGCTGGGTTACGAGCAGTACTTC.

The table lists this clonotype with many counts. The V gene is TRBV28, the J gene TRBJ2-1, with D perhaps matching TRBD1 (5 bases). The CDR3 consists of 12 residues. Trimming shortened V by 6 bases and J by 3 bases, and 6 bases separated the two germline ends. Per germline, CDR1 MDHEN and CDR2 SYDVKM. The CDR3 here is CASRGLYNEQFF. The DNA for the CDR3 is TGTGCCAGCAGGGGGCTCTACAATGAGCAGTTCTTC.

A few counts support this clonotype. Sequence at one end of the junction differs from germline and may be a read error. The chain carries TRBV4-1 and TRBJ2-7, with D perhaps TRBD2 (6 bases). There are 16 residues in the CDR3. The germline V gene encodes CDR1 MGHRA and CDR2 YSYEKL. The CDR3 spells CASSQVLSGLPPKQHF. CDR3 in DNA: TGCGCCAGCAGCCAAGTTTTGTCGGGACTCCCCCCGAAGCAGCACTTC.

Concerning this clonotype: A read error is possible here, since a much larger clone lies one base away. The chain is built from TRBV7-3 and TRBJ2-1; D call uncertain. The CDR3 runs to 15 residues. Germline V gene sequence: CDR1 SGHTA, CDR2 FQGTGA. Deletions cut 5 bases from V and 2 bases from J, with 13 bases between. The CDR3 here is CASSTSVSTYNEQFF. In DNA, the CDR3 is TGTGCCAGCAGCACCAGCGTGAGTACCTACAATGAGCAGTTCTTC. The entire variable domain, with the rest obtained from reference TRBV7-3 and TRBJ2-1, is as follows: GAGVSQTPSNKVTEKGKYVELRCDPISGHTALYWYRQSLGQGPEFLIYFQGTGAADDSGLPNDRFFAVRPEGSVSTLKIQRTERGDSAVYLCASSTSVSTYNEQFFGPGTRLTVL.

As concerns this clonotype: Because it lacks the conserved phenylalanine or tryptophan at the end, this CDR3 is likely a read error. The CDR3 protein is CSARDLLAPSSYEQYL. CDR3 sequence (DNA): TGTAGTGCTAGAGACTTACTAGCGCCAAGCTCCTACGAGCAGTACTTG. This chain connects TRBV20-1 to TRBJ2-7; 7 bases are shared with TRBD2. CDR1 is DFQATT, CDR2 SNEGSKA, per germline (reference sequence). The CDR3 spans 16 residues.

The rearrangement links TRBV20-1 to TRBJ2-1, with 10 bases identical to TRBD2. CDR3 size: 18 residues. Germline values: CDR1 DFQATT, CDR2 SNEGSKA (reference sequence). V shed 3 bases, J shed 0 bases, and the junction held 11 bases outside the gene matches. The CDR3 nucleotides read TGCAGTGCTAGTGGCCTAGCGGGAGCCTCGATCTCCTACAATGAGCAGTTCTTC. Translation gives CSASGLAGASISYNEQFF.

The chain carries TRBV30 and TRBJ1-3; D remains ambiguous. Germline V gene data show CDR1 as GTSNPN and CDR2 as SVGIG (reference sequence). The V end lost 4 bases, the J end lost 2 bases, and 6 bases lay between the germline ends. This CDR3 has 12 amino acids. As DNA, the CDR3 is TGTGCCTGGAAAAAGGCTGGAAACACCATATATTTT. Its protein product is CAWKKAGNTIYF.

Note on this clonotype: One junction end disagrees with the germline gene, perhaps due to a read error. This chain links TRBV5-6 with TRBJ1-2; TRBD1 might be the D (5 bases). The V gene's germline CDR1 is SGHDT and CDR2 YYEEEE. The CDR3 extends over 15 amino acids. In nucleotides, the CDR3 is TGTGCCAGCAGCCCCGAAGGAACAGGTTACGATGACTACATCTTC. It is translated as CASSPEGTGYDDYIF.

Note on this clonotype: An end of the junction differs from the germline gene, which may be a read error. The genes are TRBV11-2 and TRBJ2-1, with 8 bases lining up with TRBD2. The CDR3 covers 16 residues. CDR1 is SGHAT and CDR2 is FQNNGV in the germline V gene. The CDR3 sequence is CGSSREGSTALHGQFF. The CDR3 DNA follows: TGTGGCAGCAGCCGGGAGGGTAGTACGGCTCTCCATGGGCAGTTCTTC.

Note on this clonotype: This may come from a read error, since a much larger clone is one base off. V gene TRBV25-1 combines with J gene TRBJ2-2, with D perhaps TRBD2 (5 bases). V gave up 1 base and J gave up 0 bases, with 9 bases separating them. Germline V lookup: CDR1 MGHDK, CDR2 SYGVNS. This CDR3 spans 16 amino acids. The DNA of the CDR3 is TGTGCCAGCAGTGAATTTAGGACTGCGAACACCGGGGAGCTGTTTTTT. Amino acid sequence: CASSEFRTANTGELFF.

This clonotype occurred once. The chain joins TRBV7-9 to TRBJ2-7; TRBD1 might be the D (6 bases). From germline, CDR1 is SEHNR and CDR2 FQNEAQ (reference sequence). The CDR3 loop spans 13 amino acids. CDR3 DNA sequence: TGTACCAGCAGCTATAGGGGGACCTACGAGCAGTACGTC. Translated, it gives CTSSYRGTYEQYV.

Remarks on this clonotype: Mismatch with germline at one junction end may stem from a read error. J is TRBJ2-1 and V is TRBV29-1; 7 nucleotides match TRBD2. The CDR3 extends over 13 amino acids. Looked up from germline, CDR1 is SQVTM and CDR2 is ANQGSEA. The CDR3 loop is CSVGGEPLNEQFF. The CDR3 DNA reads TGTAGCGTGGGAGGGGAGCCACTCAATGAGCAGTTCTTC.

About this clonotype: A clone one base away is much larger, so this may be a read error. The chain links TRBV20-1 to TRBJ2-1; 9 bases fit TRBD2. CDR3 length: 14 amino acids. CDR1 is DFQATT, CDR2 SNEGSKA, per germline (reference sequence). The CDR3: CTAGETSGWDEQFF. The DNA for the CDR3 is TGCACTGCTGGAGAGACTAGCGGTTGGGATGAGCAGTTCTTC.

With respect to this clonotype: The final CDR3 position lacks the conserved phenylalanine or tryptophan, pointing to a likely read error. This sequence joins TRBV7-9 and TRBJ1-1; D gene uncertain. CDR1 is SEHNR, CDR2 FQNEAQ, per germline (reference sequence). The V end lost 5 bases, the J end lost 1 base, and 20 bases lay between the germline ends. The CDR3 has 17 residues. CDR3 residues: CASSPGPRTYTNTEAFY. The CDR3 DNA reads TGTGCCAGCAGCCCAGGTCCCAGGACTTATACGAACACTGAAGCTTTCTAT.

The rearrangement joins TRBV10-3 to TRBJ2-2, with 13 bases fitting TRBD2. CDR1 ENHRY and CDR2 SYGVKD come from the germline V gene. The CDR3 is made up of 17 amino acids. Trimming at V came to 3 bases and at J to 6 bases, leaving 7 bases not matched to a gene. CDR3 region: CAISDPEGLAGPGELFF. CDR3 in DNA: TGTGCCATCAGTGATCCGGAGGGACTAGCGGGACCCGGGGAGCTGTTTTTT.

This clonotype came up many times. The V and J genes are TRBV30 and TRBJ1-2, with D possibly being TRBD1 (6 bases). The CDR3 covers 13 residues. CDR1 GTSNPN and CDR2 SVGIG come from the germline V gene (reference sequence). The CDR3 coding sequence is TGTGCTCGAACCCCGGGGGGCACGGATGGCTACACCTTC. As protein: CARTPGGTDGYTF.

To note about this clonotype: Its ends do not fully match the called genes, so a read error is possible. The CDR3 here is CASSYSAVGTGGRYGYTF. The CDR3, as DNA: TGTGCTAGCAGTTACAGTGCTGTCGGGACAGGGGGCCGCTATGGCTACACCTTC. The V call is TRBV6-5, the J call TRBJ1-2, with 12 bases matching TRBD1. Germline V CDR1 and CDR2: MNHEY, SVGAGI. This CDR3 has 18 residues.

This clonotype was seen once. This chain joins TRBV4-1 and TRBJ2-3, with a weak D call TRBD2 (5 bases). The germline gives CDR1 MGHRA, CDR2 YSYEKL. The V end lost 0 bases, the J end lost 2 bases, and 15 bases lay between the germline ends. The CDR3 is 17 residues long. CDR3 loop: CASSQEKILRDTDTQYF. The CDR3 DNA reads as TGCGCCAGCAGCCAAGAAAAGATCCTCCGGGACACAGATACGCAGTATTTT.